The clone carrying this T cell receptor (beta chain) was counted a few times. TCRdb reprocessed the 5' RACE reads via MiXCR and lists one record per CDR3 protein. The table records 150,000 to 200,000 distinct CDR3 sequences, approximately 16% of them present only once. This sample was included in a study of T-cell memory formation after mild COVID-19. Across the study: The TCR clusters were mostly specific to one donor.

V lost 5 bases and J lost 2; bases outside the gene matches: 3. Germline lookup yields CDR1 SGHTA and CDR2 FQGTGA. This CDR3 is 15 amino acids long. This TCR was sampled from an adult woman who had mild COVID-19 (a few samples of this study predate the infection). Cell type and time point are not known. The V call is TRBV7-3, the J call TRBJ2-5, with 12 positions matching TRBD2. Sequenced: PBMCs or a T cell subset sorted from them (not recorded which). CDR3 protein: CASSTSGGMQETQYF. The CDR3 DNA reads TGTGCCAGCAGCACTAGCGGGGGGATGCAAGAGACCCAGTACTTC.